This TCR beta chain came from a study of OX40 agonist ivuxolimab in advanced cancers. As for the study in general: Ivuxolimab is a fully human IgG2 antibody that activates OX40 (CD134). Study results and limitations: CD4+ and CD8+ blood T cells expanded clonally by week 6 at 0.1 to 3.0 mg/kg. On average, CD8+ T cells showed a greater number of expanded clones than CD4+.

Assay: immunoSEQ multiplex PCR; the TCRdb copy retains only in-frame clones and omits some. The sample has 65,000 to 95,000 clones, 75% to 90% seen once. For this clone: Its target is not known.

The germline gives CDR1 SGHTA, CDR2 FQGNSA. The junction had 1 base not matched to a gene; V was cut back by 5 bases and J by 0 bases. The CDR3 runs 16 residues. The V and J genes are TRBV7-2 and TRBJ2-3; 14 nucleotides line up with TRBD2. The clonotype was recovered from an adult with an advanced solid tumor such as melanoma, head and neck, liver or kidney cancer. Sequencing was performed on CD4+ or CD8+ T cells sorted from blood, taken in a trial of the OX40 agonist ivuxolimab. This chain's CDR3 is CASSRLAGGSTDTQYF. As DNA, the CDR3 is TGTGCCAGCAGCCGACTAGCGGGGGGGAGCACAGATACGCAGTATTTT.